A selection of T cell receptor beta chains follows, all from one sample in a study of blood T cells in healthy people across ages. MiXCR was run by TCRdb on the 5' RACE reads, yielding one entry per CDR3 protein. Altogether 910,000 or so distinct CDR3 sequences are present, just over 50% being singletons, with the ten largest covering 20% to 25%. Sequenced material: blood. The receptors stem from a woman aged 55-70 years in good health. Each CDR3 is given with its conserved first and last residue. A D gene is named only where the DNA matches it firmly. Expanded clones are given a class, and other clones once, few, many or no size at all.

V	length	J	size	D	CDR3
TRBV5-6	17	TRBJ2-3	few	TRBD2	CASSLFDSGSSIDTQYF
TRBV5-1	17	TRBJ2-5	-	-	CASSWGVGGTHGETQYF
TRBV6-5	13	TRBJ1-1	-	-	CASSVGAVTEAFF
TRBV7-9	15	TRBJ2-1	-	-	CASSPAVAEYNEQFF
TRBV7-3	14	TRBJ2-4	-	TRBD1	CASSPDRDRQEQYF
TRBV15	14	TRBJ2-7	-	TRBD1	CATSRDRMNYEQYF
TRBV5-1	14	TRBJ1-4	-	-	CASSSDGGHEKLFF
TRBV5-1	16	TRBJ2-7	-	TRBD1	CASSHEPGQGDYEQYF
TRBV4-3	16	TRBJ2-2	few	-	CASSQDSRPNTGELFF
TRBV7-6	15	TRBJ2-1	-	-	CASSWGLGYYNEQFF
TRBV30	13	TRBJ2-6	few	-	CAWKASGANVLTF
TRBV6-2/TRBV6-3	15	TRBJ2-7	many	-	CASSYIEPRRNEQYF
TRBV4-1	14	TRBJ2-3	few	-	CASSQDPNTDTQYF
TRBV20-1	13	TRBJ1-2	once	-	CSAPYRAQDGYTF
TRBV25-1	13	TRBJ2-2	-	-	CASSTPDTGELFF
TRBV20-1	14	TRBJ2-3	-	-	CSARPASSTDTQYF
TRBV15	13	TRBJ1-2	-	-	CATSSSREDGYTF
TRBV15	14	TRBJ2-4	-	-	CATSRSKSGNIQYF
TRBV25-1	15	TRBJ1-2	-	-	CASSPPGRFNYGYTF